This T cell receptor beta chain was found in a study of PD-1 blockade in classical Hodgkin lymphoma. Study-wide results and limits: Baseline diversity was lower in partial responders and progressors than complete responders.

A note on this clone: The antigen is undetermined.

This table comes from immunoSEQ multiplex PCR, and its TCRdb copy is limited to in-frame clones, with some not included. The table shows about 28,000 clones, with roughly 80% occurring only once. All patients experienced relapse after autologous stem cell transplantation, and brentuximab vedotin exposure was variable. This CDR3 is built from 16 residues. The germline gives CDR1 ENHRY, CDR2 SYGVKD. Trimming cost V 4 bases and J 0 bases; bases outside gene matches: 6. The J gene is TRBJ2-1, the V gene TRBV10-3; 7 positions agree with TRBD1. This clonotype was obtained from a human donor with classical Hodgkin lymphoma. Sequenced here: peripheral blood mononuclear cells (PBMCs), sampled before the second cycle of nivolumab. CDR3: CAISGATGSSYNEQFF. In DNA, the CDR3 is TGTGCCATCAGTGGCGCGACAGGGAGCTCCTACAATGAGCAGTTCTTC.